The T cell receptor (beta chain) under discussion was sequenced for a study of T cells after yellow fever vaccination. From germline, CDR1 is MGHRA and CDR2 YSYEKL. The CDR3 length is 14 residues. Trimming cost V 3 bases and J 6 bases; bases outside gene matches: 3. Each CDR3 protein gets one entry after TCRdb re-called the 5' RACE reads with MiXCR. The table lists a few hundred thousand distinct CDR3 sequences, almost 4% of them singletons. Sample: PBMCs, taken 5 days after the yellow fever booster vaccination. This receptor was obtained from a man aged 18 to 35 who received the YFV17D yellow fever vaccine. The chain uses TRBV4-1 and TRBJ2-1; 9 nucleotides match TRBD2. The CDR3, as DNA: TGCGCCAGCAGCCAGCGGGGGGGGCCCAATGAGCAGTTCTTC. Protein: CASSQRGGPNEQFF.